The 10 T cell receptor beta chains listed next were all sequenced from one sample in a study of blood T cell repertoires in COVID-19. Repertoires were generated with immunoSEQ multiplex PCR, while TCRdb's copy carries only in-frame clones and drops some. The sample includes roughly 150,000 clones, around 80% of them seen just once. Sequenced material: PBMCs or T cells enriched from blood (not recorded which). Receptors originate from a man aged 65-85 years who had been exposed to COVID-19.

The chain links TRBV7-9 to TRBJ1-3; D is unresolved. Germline lookup yields CDR1 SEHNR and CDR2 FQNEAQ (reference sequence). The V gene lost 1 base and the J gene lost 1 base, with 11 bases spanning the gap. This CDR3 contains 16 residues. DNA of the CDR3: TGTGCCAGCAGCTTAGATGGTCCGGGTTCTGGAAACACCATATATTTT. Residues: CASSLDGPGSGNTIYF.

The rearrangement joins TRBV6-5 to TRBJ2-7; 9 bases fit TRBD1. The CDR3 covers 14 residues. Unmatched junction bases numbered 8, after V lost 6 bases and J lost 5 bases. Germline lookup yields CDR1 MNHEY and CDR2 SVGAGI. CDR3 loop: CASSRQGVGDEQYF. The CDR3 region has the DNA TGTGCCAGCAGCCGACAGGGGGTGGGTGACGAGCAGTACTTC.

The chain is built from TRBV27 and TRBJ1-3, with D tentatively TRBD1 (6 bases). The CDR3 runs 14 residues. V lost 5 bases, J lost 2 bases, and 10 bases lay in between. The germline V gene encodes CDR1 MNHEY and CDR2 SMNVEV (reference sequence). The CDR3 sequence is CASSTGYPGNTIYF. The CDR3 DNA is TGTGCCAGCAGTACAGGGTATCCTGGAAACACCATATATTTT.

This sequence joins TRBV3-1 (or the pseudogene TRBV3-2) and TRBJ1-5, with a tentative D call TRBD1 (6 bases). Between the trimmed V and J ends, which lost 4 bases and 4 bases, there was a span of 23 bases. Germline V gene data show CDR1 as LGHDT and CDR2 as YNNKEL (reference sequence). The CDR3 is 18 amino acids. The CDR3 is CASSLAPLTGTLNQPQHF. CDR3 in DNA: TGTGCCAGCAGCCTAGCCCCTCTCACCGGGACACTGAATCAGCCCCAGCATTTT.

V and J are TRBV5-1 and TRBJ2-1, with 7 nucleotides matching TRBD1. This CDR3 is 15 amino acids long. V trimming: 2 bases; J trimming: 0 bases; junction bases outside the gene matches: 2. Germline V CDR1 and CDR2: SGHRS, YFSETQ. Written as DNA, the CDR3 is TGCGCCAGCAGCTTAACAGGGGACTCCTACAATGAGCAGTTCTTC. Protein: CASSLTGDSYNEQFF.

The chain couples TRBV12-5 to TRBJ2-1, with TRBD2 matching over 11 bases. The V gene end was trimmed by 4 bases and the J gene end by 4 bases; junction bases not matched to a gene: 6. The CDR3 length is 16 residues. Germline assignment: CDR1 LGHNT and CDR2 FRNRAP. The CDR3: CASGSGTSGTYNEQFF. CDR3 in DNA: TGTGCTAGTGGTTCCGGGACTAGCGGAACATACAATGAGCAGTTCTTC.

The chain joins TRBV5-1 to TRBJ2-4, with D possibly being TRBD1 (7 bases). CDR3 size: 19 residues. The V end lost 0 bases, the J end lost 2 bases, and 21 bases lay between the germline ends. CDR1 SGHRS and CDR2 YFSETQ come from the germline V gene. CDR3 protein: CASSLDRDFSTGSKNIQYF. The CDR3, as DNA: TGCGCCAGCAGCTTGGACAGGGACTTCTCGACAGGGTCCAAAAACATTCAGTACTTC.

This chain joins TRBV6-5 and TRBJ1-1; 7 bases agree with TRBD1. The CDR3 covers 14 residues. Trimming removed 6 bases from V and 1 base from J; junction bases left unmatched: 5. Germline values: CDR1 MNHEY, CDR2 SVGAGI. CDR3 DNA: TGTGCCAGCAGACCGGGACAGCAGAACACTGAAGCTTTCTTT. Amino acid sequence: CASRPGQQNTEAFF.

The rearrangement uses TRBV7-2 and TRBJ2-7; maybe TRBD1 (5 bases). This CDR3 is 13 amino acids long. Trimming removed 0 bases at V and 5 bases at J, with 8 bases between. The germline V gene has CDR1 SGHTA and CDR2 FQGNSA. CDR3 sequence reads: CASSLAGVHEQYF. CDR3 in DNA: TGTGCCAGCAGCTTAGCAGGGGTCCACGAGCAGTACTTC.

The chain employs TRBV9 and TRBJ1-3; 8 bases fit TRBD1. This CDR3 has 19 residues. Germline loops: CDR1 SGDLS, CDR2 YYNGEE. V was clipped by 0 bases and J by 0 bases; unmatched bases: 11. CDR3 DNA sequence: TGTGCCAGCAGCGTAGATGCTTTCGGGACAGGCAGCTCTGGAAACACCATATATTTT. Encoded protein: CASSVDAFGTGSSGNTIYF.